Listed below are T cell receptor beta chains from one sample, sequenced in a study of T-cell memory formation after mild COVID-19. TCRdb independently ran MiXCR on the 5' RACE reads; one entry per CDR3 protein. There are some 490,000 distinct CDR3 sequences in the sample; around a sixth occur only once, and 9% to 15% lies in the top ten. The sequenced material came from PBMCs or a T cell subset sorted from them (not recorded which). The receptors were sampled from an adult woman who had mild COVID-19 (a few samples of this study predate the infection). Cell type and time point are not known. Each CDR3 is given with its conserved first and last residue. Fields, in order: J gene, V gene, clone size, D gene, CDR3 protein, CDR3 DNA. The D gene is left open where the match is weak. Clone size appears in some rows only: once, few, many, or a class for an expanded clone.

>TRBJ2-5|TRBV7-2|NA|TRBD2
CASSPPGLAGTQETQYF
TGTGCCAGCAGCCCGCCGGGACTAGCGGGAACTCAAGAGACCCAGTACTTC
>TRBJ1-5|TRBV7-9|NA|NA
CASSSFSGLNQPQHF
TGTGCCAGCAGCTCGTTCTCCGGACTTAATCAGCCCCAGCATTTT
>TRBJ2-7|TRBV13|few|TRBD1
CASSINRGTVLSSYEQYF
TGTGCCAGCAGCATCAATCGAGGGACAGTTCTTTCTTCGTACGAGCAGTACTTC
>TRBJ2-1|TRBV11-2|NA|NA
CASSQRGQFF
TGTGCCAGCAGTCAAAGGGGGCAGTTCTTC
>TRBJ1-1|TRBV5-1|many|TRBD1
CASSRQGGTEAFF
TGTGCCAGCAGCCGTCAGGGGGGCACTGAAGCTTTCTTT
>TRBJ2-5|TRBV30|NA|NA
CAWSAVETQYF
TGTGCCTGGAGCGCCGTCGAGACCCAGTACTTC
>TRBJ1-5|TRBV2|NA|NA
CASSERRSNQPQHF
TGTGCCAGCAGTGAAAGGCGGAGCAATCAGCCCCAGCATTTT
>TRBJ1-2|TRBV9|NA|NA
CASRRGGINYGYTF
TGTGCCAGCAGACGTGGGGGTATTAACTATGGCTACACCTTC
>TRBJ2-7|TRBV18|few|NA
CASSPPPGYEQYF
TGTGCCAGCTCACCACCCCCAGGGTACGAGCAGTACTTC
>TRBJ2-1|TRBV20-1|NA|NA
CSARARDRYNEQFF
TGCAGTGCTAGGGCCCGGGACCGCTACAATGAGCAGTTCTTC
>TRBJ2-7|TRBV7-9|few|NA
CASSYEVWEQYF
TGTGCCAGCAGCTATGAGGTTTGGGAGCAGTACTTC
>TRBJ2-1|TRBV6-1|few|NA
CASSERRVEGFF
TGTGCCAGCAGTGAACGTAGGGTTGAAGGGTTCTTC
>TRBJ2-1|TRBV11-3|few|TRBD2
CASSPYSPLREGYNEQFF
TGTGCCAGCAGCCCTTACTCCCCTTTGCGGGAGGGCTACAATGAGCAGTTCTTC
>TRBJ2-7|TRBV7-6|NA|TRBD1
CASSTIGQGSHEQYF
TGTGCCAGCAGCACTATAGGACAGGGAAGCCACGAGCAGTACTTC
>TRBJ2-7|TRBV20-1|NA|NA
CSARWESYEQYF
TGCAGTGCCCGGTGGGAGTCCTACGAGCAGTACTTC
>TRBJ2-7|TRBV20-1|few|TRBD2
CSARESRDNSGGSYEQYF
TGCAGTGCTAGAGAATCGCGTGACAACAGCGGGGGCTCCTACGAGCAGTACTTC
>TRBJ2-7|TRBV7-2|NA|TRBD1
CASSSRQGALGYEQYF
TGTGCCAGCAGCTCCAGACAGGGGGCGCTGGGCTACGAGCAGTACTTC
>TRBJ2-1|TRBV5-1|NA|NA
CASSNGASMRQFF
TGCGCCAGCAGCAACGGGGCATCAATGAGGCAGTTCTTC
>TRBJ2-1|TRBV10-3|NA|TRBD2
CAIAMVGGRGDEQFF
TGTGCCATCGCGATGGTTGGCGGGAGAGGCGATGAGCAGTTCTTC
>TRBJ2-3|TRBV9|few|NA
CASSSIGSTDTQYF
TGTGCCAGCAGCTCCATCGGCTCCACAGATACGCAGTATTTT
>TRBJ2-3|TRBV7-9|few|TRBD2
CASSFPGLAGGSDTQYF
TGTGCCAGCAGCTTCCCGGGTTTAGCGGGAGGGTCAGATACGCAGTATTTT
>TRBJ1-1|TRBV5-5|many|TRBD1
CASSRTTGAEAFF
TGTGCCAGCAGCCGCACAACAGGGGCTGAAGCTTTCTTT
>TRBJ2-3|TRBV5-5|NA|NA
CASIPIERGDTQYF
TGTGCCAGCATCCCCATAGAAAGAGGGGATACGCAGTATTTT
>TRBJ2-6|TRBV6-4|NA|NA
CASSERPAGANVLTF
TGTGCCAGCAGTGAACGGCCAGCTGGGGCCAACGTCCTGACTTTC
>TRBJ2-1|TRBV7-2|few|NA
CASSLQGYGNEQFF
TGTGCCAGCAGCTTACAGGGTTATGGGAATGAGCAGTTCTTC
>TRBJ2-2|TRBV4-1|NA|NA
CASSQDDRPTGELFF
TGCGCCAGCAGCCAAGACGACAGGCCCACCGGGGAGCTGTTTTTT